The clone carrying this TCR beta chain came up once. The data were obtained in a study of shared clonotypes between healthy human individuals. Trimming cost V 1 base and J 0 bases, with 23 bases left between them. The CDR3 covers 20 residues. TCRdb's table, derived via immunoSEQ multiplex PCR, lists solely in-frame clones and lacks some. Of over a million clones listed, 95% to 97% are singletons. The receptor was isolated from a man in his thirties or forties in good health. The sample taken for sequencing was naive CD4+ T cells sorted from blood. Subset denoted: CD45RA+ positively selected. The rearrangement links TRBV23-1 to TRBJ2-3, with D possibly TRBD1 on 6 matching bases. TRBV23-1 is recorded as an ORF, its role being uncertain. Here the CDR3 reads CASSQYPAPRDRRSTDTQYF. Here the CDR3 DNA reads TGCGCCAGCAGTCAATATCCCGCCCCCCGTGACAGGAGGAGCACAGATACGCAGTATTTT.